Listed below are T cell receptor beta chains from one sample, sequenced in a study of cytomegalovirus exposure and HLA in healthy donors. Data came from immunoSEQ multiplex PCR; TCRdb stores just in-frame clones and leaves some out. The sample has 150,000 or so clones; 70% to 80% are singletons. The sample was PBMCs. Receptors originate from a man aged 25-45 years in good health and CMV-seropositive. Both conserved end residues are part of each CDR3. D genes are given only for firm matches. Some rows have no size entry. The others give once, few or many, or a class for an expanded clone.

TGTGCCAGCAGCCCCCGGAGGCAAGAGACCCAGTACTTC CASSPRRQETQYF NA NA TRBJ2-5 13 TRBV7-8
TGTGCCAGCAGCCAGGAAGGAGATGAAAAACTGTTTTTT CASSQEGDEKLFF NA NA TRBJ1-4 13 TRBV4-2
TGTGCCAGCAGCCAAGAACCGGGGGGGTACACTGAAGCTTTCTTT CASSQEPGGYTEAFF NA NA TRBJ1-1 15 TRBV14
TGTGCCAGCAGTCGCCCCCGGACAGGGGGCTTAAGTTTGAATCAGCCCCAGCATTTT CASSRPRTGGLSLNQPQHF once TRBD1 TRBJ1-5 19 TRBV28
TGTGCCAGCAGTACACGTAATATTCAGCCCCAGCATTTT CASSTRNIQPQHF NA NA TRBJ1-5 13 TRBV6-1
TGTGCCAGCAGCGTAGGAGGGGATACGCAGTATTTT CASSVGGDTQYF NA NA TRBJ2-3 12 TRBV9
TGTGCCAGCAGTTACTCTGTTAAACTGACCTACGAGCAGTACTTC CASSYSVKLTYEQYF NA NA TRBJ2-7 15 TRBV6-5
TGTGCCAGCAGCGCCCACCCCGGAGGGGGCCAGATCGGGGAGCTGTTTTTT CASSAHPGGGQIGELFF NA NA TRBJ2-2 17 TRBV7-3
TGTGCCAGCAGCACCGGGACCCGGGAGAGGACTGAAGCTTTCTTT CASSTGTRERTEAFF NA NA TRBJ1-1 15 TRBV13
TGTGCCAGCAGTTTGTTATCCGGGAACTCCTACGAGCAGTACTTC CASSLLSGNSYEQYF NA NA TRBJ2-7 15 TRBV28
TGTGCCAGCAGCTTTCGAGGCGGGGGAGGCCGCCGCGATACGCAGTATTTT CASSFRGGGGRRDTQYF few TRBD2 TRBJ2-3 17 TRBV7-8
TGTGCCTGGAGTGTTTCCGGGGAGCAGTACTTC CAWSVSGEQYF NA NA TRBJ2-7 11 TRBV30
TGCGCCAGCAGCTCAAATCGTGGGGGGACTTCCTACAATGAGCAGTTCTTC CASSSNRGGTSYNEQFF few NA TRBJ2-1 17 TRBV5-1
TGTGCCAGCAGCGTAGAAAGGTTCGACAGGGATGATGGCTACACCTTC CASSVERFDRDDGYTF NA TRBD1 TRBJ1-2 16 TRBV9
TGTGCCAGCAGCTTTTCGGGAGGGCCCTCCTACAATGAGCAGTTCTTC CASSFSGGPSYNEQFF NA TRBD2 TRBJ2-1 16 TRBV5-4
TGCGCCAGCACATGGAGTACTAACTATGGCTACACCTTC CASTWSTNYGYTF NA NA TRBJ1-2 13 TRBV5-1
TGCGCCAGCAGCCAAACAGGATCTATGAACACTGAAGCTTTCTTT CASSQTGSMNTEAFF NA NA TRBJ1-1 15 TRBV4-1
TGTGCCAGCAGCTTCGGACTAGCGGGGAAAGAGACCCAGTACTTC CASSFGLAGKETQYF NA TRBD2 TRBJ2-5 15 TRBV9
TGTGCCAGCAGCTTAGCTCGCGACAGGGAGCGGTATGGCTACACCTTC CASSLARDRERYGYTF NA TRBD1 TRBJ1-2 16 TRBV7-9
TGTGCCAGCAGCCTGAGCGTGGTGAACACTGAAGCTTTCTTT CASSLSVVNTEAFF NA NA TRBJ1-1 14 TRBV5-8
TGTGCCAGCAGCCAGGGGGCGGACTTGGGGCAGTTCTTC CASSQGADLGQFF few TRBD1 TRBJ2-1 13 TRBV5-4
TGTGCCAGCAGCCCCGGGACTAGCGGGGGGGAGGTGCAGTTCTTC CASSPGTSGGEVQFF NA TRBD2 TRBJ2-1 15 TRBV7-9
TGCGCCAGCAGCCAAGCACTAGCGGAGAGCTCCTACAATGAGCAGTTCTTC CASSQALAESSYNEQFF NA TRBD2 TRBJ2-1 17 TRBV4-1
TGTGCCAGCAGCGCCAAGGTTGGACAGGGGAAACTTAATCAGCCCCAGCATTTT CASSAKVGQGKLNQPQHF NA NA TRBJ1-5 18 TRBV21-1
TGTGCCAGACTCAGAGGAGTCTCTGGAAACACCATATATTTT CARLRGVSGNTIYF NA NA TRBJ1-3 14 TRBV9
TGTGCCTGGAGTTATACGGAAAACATTCAGTACTTC CAWSYTENIQYF NA NA TRBJ2-4 12 TRBV30
TGTGCCAGCAGCTTAGACGGGTTCACTGAAGCTTTCTTT CASSLDGFTEAFF few NA TRBJ1-1 13 TRBV7-6
TGTGCCAGCACCCCGGCCCTCCTCTACAGTGAGCAGTTCTTC CASTPALLYSEQFF NA NA TRBJ2-1 14 TRBV28
TGTGCCAGCAGCGCCGGACCGGGACAAACCTACGAGCAGTACTTC CASSAGPGQTYEQYF NA NA TRBJ2-7 15 TRBV9
TGTGCCAGCTCACCGGGACAAGAAACCTATGGCTACACCTTC CASSPGQETYGYTF NA NA TRBJ1-2 14 TRBV18
TGTGCCATCAGAACTAGCGGGAGGGTGGATGAGCAGTTCTTC CAIRTSGRVDEQFF NA TRBD2 TRBJ2-1 14 TRBV10-3
TGTGCCAGCAGTGCGCCCTCCTTGGGGAGAACTGAAGCTTTCTTT CASSAPSLGRTEAFF once NA TRBJ1-1 15 TRBV28
TGTGCCAGCAGCTTTACAGGGATTCAGCCCCAGCATTTT CASSFTGIQPQHF NA NA TRBJ1-5 13 TRBV7-2
TGTGCCAGCTCACCACCTACAGTCGGCCAAGTCTATGGCTACACCTTC CASSPPTVGQVYGYTF NA NA TRBJ1-2 16 TRBV18
TGTGCCAGCAGGACACCCGGGGAAACCGTTGGTACGCAGTATTTT CASRTPGETVGTQYF NA NA TRBJ2-3 15 TRBV7-2
TGTGCCAGCAGCCTTAGCTGGAACTCCTACGAGCAGTACTTC CASSLSWNSYEQYF NA NA TRBJ2-7 14 TRBV14
TGTGCCAGCAGCCCAACTAGCGGGGGTTGGGCCGGGGAGCTGTTTTTT CASSPTSGGWAGELFF NA TRBD2 TRBJ2-2 16 TRBV27
TGTGCCAGCAGTTCTCTTGGGGGCGTGAGTACAGATACGCAGTATTTT CASSSLGGVSTDTQYF few NA TRBJ2-3 16 TRBV28
TGTGCCACCAGCATGGGACAGGGGTCCTACAATGAGCAGTTCTTC CATSMGQGSYNEQFF NA TRBD1 TRBJ2-1 15 TRBV15
TGTGCCAGCAGCCCCAAGACAGGGGGCCCTGAGACCCAGTACTTC CASSPKTGGPETQYF few TRBD1 TRBJ2-5 15 TRBV5-8
TGCGCCAGCAGTACGGGACTCCTGAACACTGAAGCTTTCTTT CASSTGLLNTEAFF NA NA TRBJ1-1 14 TRBV10-1
TGTGCCACCCAGGGCCCCGCAACTAATGAAAAACTGTTTTTT CATQGPATNEKLFF NA NA TRBJ1-4 14 TRBV28